Shown below are 20 T cell receptor beta chains from a single sample sequenced in a study of Ad26.COV2.S vaccination and SARS-CoV-2 variants. The assay was immunoSEQ multiplex PCR, and TCRdb's table has in-frame clones only and misses some. The repertoire holds about 450,000 clones, with 75% to 90% as singletons. Noted treatment: 15 to 20 received Ad26.COV2.S at low or high dose, single or two shots; roughly five received placebo; per-sample allocation not given. Sampling occurred on day 63 after the first vaccine or placebo injection. This sample comprised peripheral blood, obtained in a trial of Ad26.COV2.S vaccine versus placebo. The source is a person aged 18-65 years who received the Ad26.COV2.S COVID-19 vaccine or a placebo.

The rearrangement uses TRBV7-7 and TRBJ2-2; D ambiguous. There are 14 residues in the CDR3. The ends were cut back, 5 bases at V and 5 bases at J, with 12 bases in the middle. Germline CDR1 reads SSHAT; CDR2 reads FNYEAQ (reference sequence). CDR3: CASSPTGRTGELFF. The DNA of the CDR3 is TGTGCCAGCAGCCCCACCGGAAGGACCGGGGAGCTGTTTTTT. The full variable domain, in which reference TRBV7-7 and TRBJ2-2 provide the parts outside the CDR3, is GAGVSQSPRYKVTKRGQDVTLRCDPISSHATLYWYQQALGQGPEFLTYFNYEAQPDKSGLPSDRFSAERPEGSISTLTIQRTEQRDSAMYRCASSPTGRTGELFFGEGSRLTVL.

The rearrangement links TRBV3-1 (or the pseudogene TRBV3-2) to TRBJ2-3; D not certain. Deletions cut 2 bases from V and 0 bases from J, with 9 bases between. This CDR3 is built from 15 residues. From germline, CDR1 is LGHDT and CDR2 YNNKEL (reference sequence). Here the CDR3 reads CASSQSPTSTDTQYF. The CDR3, as DNA: TGTGCCAGCAGCCAAAGTCCGACTAGCACAGATACGCAGTATTTT.

The rearrangement uses TRBV7-3 and TRBJ2-5; D gene unclear. The V gene's germline CDR1 is SGHTA and CDR2 FQGTGA. CDR3 length equals 14 residues. V was shortened by 2 bases and J by 3 bases, with 10 bases between the two germline ends. The chain's CDR3 is CASSLFGSEETQYF. The CDR3 bases are TGTGCCAGCAGCTTATTTGGGTCTGAAGAGACCCAGTACTTC.

The chain couples TRBV4-3 to TRBJ2-1, with D uncertain. The V end lost 2 bases, the J end lost 0 bases, and 8 bases lay between the germline ends. This CDR3 comprises 15 residues. From germline, CDR1 is LGHNA and CDR2 YSLEER. The CDR3 DNA is TGCGCCAGCAGCCAAAGCAGCGACTCCTACAATGAGCAGTTCTTC. It translates to CASSQSSDSYNEQFF.

The chain uses TRBV27 and TRBJ1-4; perhaps TRBD1 as D (5 bases). Trimming cost V 3 bases and J 2 bases, with 19 bases left between them. In germline, CDR1 is MNHEY, CDR2 SMNVEV (reference sequence). The CDR3 has 18 amino acids. CDR3 DNA sequence: TGTGCCAGCAGTTTTCATCGGGGCCCGTTGAGCACTAATGAAAAACTGTTTTTT. Its translation is CASSFHRGPLSTNEKLFF.

With regard to this clone: This specimen includes other DNA sequences encoding the same CDR3. The chain couples TRBV6-5 to TRBJ2-2, with a possible D match to TRBD2 (5 bases). V was shortened by 5 bases and J by 1 base, with 8 bases between the two germline ends. The CDR3 is 14 residues long. Looked up from germline, CDR1 is MNHEY and CDR2 is SVGAGI. The CDR3 sequence: CASSRGGNTGELFF. CDR3 nucleotide sequence: TGTGCCAGCAGTCGCGGAGGGAACACCGGGGAGCTGTTTTTT.

V gene TRBV28 combines with J gene TRBJ2-5, with D perhaps given as TRBD1 or TRBD2 (6 bases each). Trimming removed 5 bases from V and 1 base from J, with 26 bases in between. The length of the CDR3 is 19 residues. CDR1 and CDR2 from the germline V gene are MDHEN and SYDVKM. The CDR3 nucleotides are TGTGCCAGCAGTGACTCCCTTAGGGGGGCCCTCCCTTTCCAAGAGACCCAGTACTTC. Translating it yields CASSDSLRGALPFQETQYF.

The V gene is TRBV20-1, the J gene TRBJ1-4; no definite D call. V was pared by 2 bases and J by 7 bases, with 2 bases between. The CDR3 loop spans 10 amino acids. Per germline, CDR1 DFQATT and CDR2 SNEGSKA (reference sequence). The DNA of the CDR3 is TGCAGTGCTAGACTTGAAAAACTGTTTTTT. Translated, it gives CSARLEKLFF.

V usage is TRBV7-6 and J usage is TRBJ1-3, with D tentatively TRBD1 (6 bases). Trimming stripped 6 bases from V and 2 bases from J, with 14 bases between. In germline, CDR1 is SGHVS, CDR2 FNYEAQ. The CDR3 totals 15 residues. The CDR3 protein is CASSGGTATGNTIYF. CDR3 nucleotides: TGTGCCAGCAGTGGGGGCACGGCCACTGGAAACACCATATATTTT.

The chain uses TRBV6-4 and TRBJ2-1; TRBD2 agrees at 16 bases. V trimming: 8 bases; J trimming: 6 bases; junction bases outside the gene matches: 10. The CDR3 length is 17 residues. Looked up from germline, CDR1 is MRHNA and CDR2 is SNTAGT. DNA for the CDR3: TGTGCCAGCCCACCCCCGGGACTAGCGGGAGGGTGCAATGAGCAGTTCTTC. Protein sequence: CASPPPGLAGGCNEQFF.

A single count supports this clone. The chain is built from TRBV11-2 and TRBJ2-7; 9 bases are shared with TRBD1. The V and J ends lost 5 bases and 0 bases, in that order; junction bases with no gene match: 5. The CDR3 consists of 15 residues. From germline, CDR1 is SGHAT and CDR2 FQNNGV. The CDR3 here is CASSRGTGPSYEQYF. The CDR3 DNA is TGTGCCAGCAGCCGTGGGACAGGGCCCTCCTACGAGCAGTACTTC.

V gene TRBV19 combines with J gene TRBJ2-1; TRBD2 might be the D (5 bases). From germline, CDR1 is LNHDA and CDR2 SQIVND (reference sequence). The germline V and J ends were trimmed by 7 bases and 2 bases, with 12 bases remaining between them. The CDR3 consists of 14 residues. The CDR3 region is CASTQELAYNEQFF. The CDR3 DNA is TGTGCCAGTACCCAAGAACTAGCCTACAATGAGCAGTTCTTC.

The chain has TRBV6-2 or TRBV6-3 and TRBJ2-2, with D perhaps TRBD1 (6 bases). The CDR3 is made up of 18 amino acids. V was trimmed by 0 bases and J by 3 bases, leaving 17 bases between them. Germline CDR1 MNHEY, CDR2 SVGEGT. The CDR3 nucleotides are TGTGCCAGCAGTTACTCTACAGGGTGGCCTGGGCACACCGGGGAGCTGTTTTTT. Encoded protein: CASSYSTGWPGHTGELFF.

This chain connects TRBV5-1 to TRBJ1-1; possibly TRBD1 for D (5 bases). This CDR3 has 12 residues. V was trimmed by 4 bases and J by 4 bases, leaving 8 bases between them. Germline loops: CDR1 SGHRS, CDR2 YFSETQ. Written as DNA, the CDR3 is TGCGCCAGCAGCAATCAGGGCACTGAAGCTTTCTTT. Protein product: CASSNQGTEAFF.

This clone was counted only a few times. The chain joins TRBV19 to TRBJ1-1; D might be TRBD1 (5 bases). Germline CDR1 reads LNHDA; CDR2 reads SQIVND (reference sequence). The CDR3 totals 13 residues. The V gene lost 5 bases and the J gene lost 6 bases, with 13 bases spanning the gap. The CDR3 here is CASSLRDRAEAFF. CDR3 DNA: TGTGCCAGTAGTCTCAGGGATCGGGCTGAAGCTTTCTTT.

The rearrangement uses TRBV4-1 and TRBJ1-1; 7 positions match TRBD1. V trimming: 4 bases; J trimming: 6 bases; junction bases outside the gene matches: 11. This CDR3 has 15 amino acids. Per germline, CDR1 MGHRA and CDR2 YSYEKL. CDR3 region: CASSLLRGGKAEAFF. CDR3 nucleotides: TGCGCCAGCAGCCTTCTCAGAGGGGGCAAGGCTGAAGCTTTCTTT.

This sequence joins TRBV7-2 and TRBJ1-5; D unclear. V lost 2 bases and J lost 7, with 12 bases in between. This CDR3 is built from 14 residues. CDR1 and CDR2 (germline): SGHTA, FQGNSA. The CDR3 sequence is CASSLLMVRQPQHF. Written as DNA, the CDR3 is TGTGCCAGCAGCTTATTAATGGTGCGGCAGCCCCAGCATTTT.

The chain has TRBV5-1 and TRBJ1-1, with D perhaps TRBD1 (5 bases). Germline CDR1 and CDR2: SGHRS and YFSETQ. The CDR3 is 15 amino acids. V lost 5 bases to trimming and J lost 9 bases, with 23 bases between them. The CDR3 sequence: CASRTLERGPEQAFF. The CDR3 region has the DNA TGCGCCAGCAGGACACTGGAGAGGGGCCCCGAGCAAGCTTTCTTT.

V is TRBV15 and J is TRBJ1-1; D not certain. The V end lost 3 bases, the J end lost 1 base, and 9 bases lay between the germline ends. Per germline, CDR1 LNHNV and CDR2 YYDKDF (reference sequence). This CDR3 spans 14 amino acids. Here the CDR3 reads CATSRVYTNTEAFF. In nucleotides, the CDR3 is TGTGCCACCAGCAGGGTTTATACGAACACTGAAGCTTTCTTT.

This chain joins TRBV7-3 and TRBJ2-7; possible D gene TRBD1, 6 bases. Trimming shortened V by 2 bases and J by 11 bases, and 16 bases separated the two germline ends. Per germline, CDR1 SGHTA and CDR2 FQGTGA. CDR3 length: 13 amino acids. The CDR3 spells CASSLDPLTGKYF. The CDR3 nucleotides read TGTGCCAGCAGCTTAGACCCTCTCACAGGGAAGTACTTC.